One sample yielded the 2 T cell receptor beta chains listed below, sequenced in a study of blood T cell repertoires in COVID-19. Produced via immunoSEQ multiplex PCR; TCRdb's table is partial and in-frame only. Here the sample spans a few hundred thousand clones, just under 90% being singletons. Source material: PBMCs or T cells enriched from blood (not recorded which). Receptors were obtained from a woman younger than 45 who had recovered from COVID-19.

The chain is built from TRBV27 and TRBJ1-1; D unclear. In germline, CDR1 is MNHEY, CDR2 SMNVEV (reference sequence). The V and J ends lost 3 bases and 5 bases respectively, with 10 bases between them. The CDR3 consists of 13 residues. The CDR3 coding sequence is TGTGCCAGCAGTTTCGAGTCCTGGACTGAAGCTTTCTTT. This sequence encodes CASSFESWTEAFF.

The rearrangement links TRBV3-1 (or the pseudogene TRBV3-2) to TRBJ1-6; 8 positions agree with TRBD1. V lost 4 bases, J lost 8 bases, and 4 bases stayed unmatched. The germline V gene has CDR1 LGHDT and CDR2 YNNKEL (reference sequence). The CDR3 runs 14 residues. The CDR3 DNA reads as TGTGCCAGCAGCCGTACAGGGGGTGATTCACCCCTCCACTTT. Translation gives CASSRTGGDSPLHF.